These 5 T cell receptor beta chains were all obtained from the same sample, sequenced in a study of post-analysis software for immune sequencing data. Whole-study findings and limits: In patients, about 5 TRBV segments were more frequent than in controls, with TRBV5-6, TRBV5-1 and TRBV20-1 among them.

No antigen has been identified for these receptors. Built from TCR beta cDNA, the libraries had unique molecular identifiers in them. A single record per CDR3 protein comes from TCRdb applying MiXCR to the PCR reads. The data hold 650,000 to 900,000 distinct CDR3 sequences, with 46% observed a single time. Sequencing was done on a sample of blood. The receptors originated from a girl aged 5-17 years with multiple sclerosis.

This rearrangement joins TRBV5-5 to TRBJ2-2; D is possibly TRBD1 (6 bases). Trimming removed 1 base at V and 2 bases at J, with 9 bases between. CDR1 is SGHKS, CDR2 YYEKEE, per germline (reference sequence). This CDR3 contains 15 residues. CDR3 sequence (DNA): TGTGCCAGCAGCTTGTCAGGGGTCAACACCGGGGAGCTGTTTTTT. It yields the protein CASSLSGVNTGELFF.

A single count supports this clonotype. This chain joins TRBV28 and TRBJ2-5; either TRBD1 or TRBD2 may supply D (6 bases each). CDR1 MDHEN and CDR2 SYDVKM come from the germline V gene. V lost 3 bases to trimming and J lost 11 bases, with 16 bases between them. CDR3 length: 13 amino acids. The CDR3 DNA sequence: TGTGCCAGCAGTTTTTGGGGGGCTGGGGAGCAGTACTTC. This sequence encodes CASSFWGAGEQYF.

A remark on this clonotype: The conserved closing phenylalanine or tryptophan is absent in this CDR3, likely reflecting a read error. The CDR3 nucleotides are TGTGCCACCAGCACCCATGGGGGGTACGAGCAGTACCTC. This codes for CATSTHGGYEQYL. The chain recombines TRBV15 with TRBJ2-5, with a possible D match to TRBD2 (6 bases). The J call may be faulty, since TRBJ2-7 better matches the DNA end. The germline V gene encodes CDR1 LNHNV and CDR2 YYDKDF (reference sequence). The CDR3 totals 13 residues.

The chain recombines TRBV28 with TRBJ2-3; 7 bases agree with TRBD2. Germline CDR1 is MDHEN and CDR2 is SYDVKM. V shed 6 bases and J 3 bases; nucleotides not matched to a gene: 6. This CDR3 has 14 residues. This CDR3 is CASRSWEGTDTQYF. In nucleotides, the CDR3 is TGTGCCAGCAGGTCATGGGAGGGAACAGATACGCAGTATTTT. Complete variable domain (other parts from reference TRBV28 and TRBJ2-3): DVKVTQSSRYLVKRTGEKVFLECVQDMDHENMFWYRQDPGLGLRLIYFSYDVKMKEKGDIPEGYSVSREKKERFSLILESASTNQTSMYLCASRSWEGTDTQYFGPGTRLTVL.

This clonotype came up a few times. The V gene is TRBV24-1, the J gene TRBJ2-1; 11 bases agree with TRBD2. The CDR3 consists of 15 residues. After removal of 4 bases from V and 7 bases from J, the junction contained 5 bases not matched to a gene. Germline lookup yields CDR1 KGHDR and CDR2 SFDVKD. CDR3 region: CATSEGTSGGNEQFF. CDR3 coding DNA: TGTGCCACCAGTGAAGGGACTAGCGGTGGGAATGAGCAGTTCTTC.